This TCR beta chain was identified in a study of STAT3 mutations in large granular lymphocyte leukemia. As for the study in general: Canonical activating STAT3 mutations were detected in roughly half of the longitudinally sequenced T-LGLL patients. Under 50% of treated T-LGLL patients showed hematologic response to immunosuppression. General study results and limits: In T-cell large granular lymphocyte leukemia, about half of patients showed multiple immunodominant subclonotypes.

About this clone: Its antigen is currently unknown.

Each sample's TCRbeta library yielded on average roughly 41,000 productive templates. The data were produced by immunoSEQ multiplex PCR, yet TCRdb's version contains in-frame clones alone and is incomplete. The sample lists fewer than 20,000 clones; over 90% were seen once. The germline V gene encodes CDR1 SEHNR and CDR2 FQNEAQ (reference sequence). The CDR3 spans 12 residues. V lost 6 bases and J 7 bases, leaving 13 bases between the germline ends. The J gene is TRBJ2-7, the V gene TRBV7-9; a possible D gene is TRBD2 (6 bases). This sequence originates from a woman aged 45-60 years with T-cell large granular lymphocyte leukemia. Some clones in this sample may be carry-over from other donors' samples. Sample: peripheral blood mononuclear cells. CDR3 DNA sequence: TGTGCCAGCAGTCGTTGGGGGGAAGAGCAGTACTTC. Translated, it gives CASSRWGEEQYF.